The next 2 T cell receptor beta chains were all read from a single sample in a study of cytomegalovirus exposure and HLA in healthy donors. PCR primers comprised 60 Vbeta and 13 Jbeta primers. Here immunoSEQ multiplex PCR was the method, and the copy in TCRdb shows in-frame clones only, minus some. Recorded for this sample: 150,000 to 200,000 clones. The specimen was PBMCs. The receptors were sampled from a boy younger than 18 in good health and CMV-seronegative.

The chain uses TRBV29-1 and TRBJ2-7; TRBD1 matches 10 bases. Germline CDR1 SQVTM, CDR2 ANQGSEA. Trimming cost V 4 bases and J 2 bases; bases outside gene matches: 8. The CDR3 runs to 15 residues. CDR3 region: CSVGTGTGAPYEQYF. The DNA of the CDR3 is TGCAGCGTTGGCACCGGGACAGGGGCCCCCTACGAGCAGTACTTC.

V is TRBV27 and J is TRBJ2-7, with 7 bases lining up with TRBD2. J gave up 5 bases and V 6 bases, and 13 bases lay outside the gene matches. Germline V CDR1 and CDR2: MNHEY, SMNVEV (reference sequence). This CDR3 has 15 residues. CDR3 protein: CASRPRGESWNEQYF. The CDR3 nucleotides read TGTGCCAGCAGGCCCCGGGGGGAAAGTTGGAACGAGCAGTACTTC.